The next 18 T cell receptor beta chains were all read from a single sample in a study of blood T cell repertoires in COVID-19. Profiled with immunoSEQ multiplex PCR; TCRdb holds only in-frame clones, not every one. The sample yields tens of thousands of clones, approximately 80% seen once. The sequencing sample was made of peripheral blood. Receptors were obtained from a man aged 30 to 39 with COVID-19, enrolled during active disease.

This clone has just one count. The chain is built from TRBV15 and TRBJ1-1, with TRBD1 identical over 8 bases. This CDR3 contains 12 residues. The V and J ends lost 8 bases and 7 bases, in that order; junction bases with no gene match: 6. The germline V gene has CDR1 LNHNV and CDR2 YYDKDF (reference sequence). The CDR3 region has the DNA TGTGCCACCCTAAAACAGGGGGATGAAGCTTTCTTT. Its protein product is CATLKQGDEAFF.

This chain connects TRBV7-3 to TRBJ1-1; no reliable D call. Trimming left V 1 base short and J 4 bases short, with 13 bases between. The CDR3 runs to 15 residues. Germline V gene sequence: CDR1 SGHTA, CDR2 FQGTGA. The CDR3 spells CASSLMGRGGTEAFF. Here the CDR3 DNA reads TGTGCCAGCAGCTTAATGGGGAGAGGAGGCACTGAAGCTTTCTTT.

V is TRBV10-3 and J is TRBJ1-3; D is undetermined. V lost 11 bases to trimming and J lost 1 base, with 9 bases between them. The CDR3 extends over 12 amino acids. Per the germline V gene, CDR1 is ENHRY and CDR2 is SYGVKD. The DNA for the CDR3 is TGTGCCGCGGGTGGGTCTGGAAACACCATATATTTT. It specifies CAAGGSGNTIYF.

The chain employs TRBV5-1 and TRBJ1-4; D possibly corresponds to TRBD1 (6 bases). CDR1 and CDR2 from the germline V gene are SGHRS and YFSETQ. The CDR3 is made up of 15 amino acids. Trimming removed 5 bases from V and 4 bases from J, with 15 bases in between. CDR3 DNA sequence: TGCGCCAGCAGTGCCCGGGGACATAATAATGAAAAACTGTTTTTT. This sequence encodes CASSARGHNNEKLFF.

The chain is built from TRBV2 and TRBJ2-5; TRBD1 aligns across 7 bases. Germline CDR1 reads SNHLY; CDR2 reads FYNNEI. The CDR3 has 13 amino acids. V shed 8 bases, J shed 4 bases, and the junction held 7 bases outside the gene matches. The CDR3 region is CASGENRGETQYF. The CDR3 DNA is TGTGCCAGCGGAGAGAACAGGGGAGAGACCCAGTACTTC. The full variable domain, in which reference TRBV2 and TRBJ2-5 provide the parts outside the CDR3, is EPEVTQTPSHQVTQMGQEVILRCVPISNHLYFYWYRQILGQKVEFLVSFYNNEISEKSEIFDDQFSVERPDGSNFTLKIRSTKLEDSAMYFCASGENRGETQYFGPGTRLLVL.

The chain has TRBV7-9 and TRBJ2-7, with 8 bases aligning to TRBD2. The V gene end was trimmed by 2 bases and the J gene end by 3 bases; junction bases not matched to a gene: 0. Germline lookup yields CDR1 SEHNR and CDR2 FQNEAQ (reference sequence). The CDR3 totals 13 residues. Here the CDR3 reads CASSLTSGYEQYF. The DNA for the CDR3 is TGTGCCAGCAGCTTAACTAGCGGCTACGAGCAGTACTTC.

CDR3 protein: CASSRGGLNTEAFF. In DNA form, the CDR3 reads TGTGCCAGCAGCCGCGGAGGCTTGAACACTGAAGCTTTCTTT. The chain links TRBV11-2 to TRBJ1-1; no clear D. The germline V and J ends were trimmed by 5 bases and 0 bases, with 10 bases remaining between them. The CDR3 has 14 amino acids. Germline V gives CDR1 SGHAT, CDR2 FQNNGV. The full variable domain, completed using reference TRBV11-2 and TRBJ1-1, is EAGVAQSPRYKIIEKRQSVAFWCNPISGHATLYWYQQILGQGPKLLIQFQNNGVVDDSQLPKDRFSAERLKGVDSTLKIQPAKLEDSAVYLCASSRGGLNTEAFFGQGTRLTVV.

CDR3 sequence: CASIMKREEETQYF. Here the CDR3 DNA reads TGTGCCAGCATTATGAAGCGGGAGGAAGAGACCCAGTACTTC. This sequence joins TRBV27 and TRBJ2-5; 9 positions agree with TRBD2. Per the germline V gene, CDR1 is MNHEY and CDR2 is SMNVEV (reference sequence). J lost 3 bases, V lost 7 bases, and 6 bases had no gene match. This CDR3 has 14 residues.

The gene calls are TRBV6-5 and TRBJ2-5; 9 bases are a match to TRBD2. The CDR3 has 15 residues. The trim removed 9 bases at V and 5 bases at J, leaving 13 bases unmatched. Germline V lookup: CDR1 MNHEY, CDR2 SVGAGI. The CDR3 DNA follows: TGTGCCAGTTATTTAGGGGCTAGCGGGAAGGAGACCCAGTACTTC. Translation gives CASYLGASGKETQYF.

The chain recombines TRBV29-1 with TRBJ1-3; D ambiguous. CDR3 size: 13 residues. The V gene lost 7 bases and the J gene lost 0 bases, with 10 bases spanning the gap. The germline V gene encodes CDR1 SQVTM and CDR2 ANQGSEA. The CDR3 is CSAYEGSGNTIYF. DNA for the CDR3: TGCAGCGCTTACGAGGGCTCTGGAAACACCATATATTTT. Looking up the rest from reference TRBV29-1 and TRBJ1-3 gives the full variable domain: SAVISQKPSRDICQRGTSLTIQCQVDSQVTMMFWYRQQPGQSLTLIATANQGSEATYESGFVIDKFPISRPNLTFSTLTVSNMSPEDSSIYLCSAYEGSGNTIYFGEGSWLTVV.

This clone was detected only a few times. This chain links TRBV28 with TRBJ1-1; D unresolved. Germline CDR1 is MDHEN and CDR2 is SYDVKM. The CDR3 extends over 12 amino acids. Trimming shortened V by 8 bases and J by 0 bases, and 7 bases separated the two germline ends. CDR3 sequence (DNA): TGTGCCAGCGGGCCCCTGAACACTGAAGCTTTCTTT. The encoded protein is CASGPLNTEAFF.

This chain connects TRBV6-5 to TRBJ2-7, with D unclear. Germline CDR1 reads MNHEY; CDR2 reads SVGAGI. The V gene lost 5 bases and the J gene lost 2 bases, with 10 bases spanning the gap. This CDR3 is built from 13 residues. CDR3 amino acids: CASSRELPYEQYF. The CDR3 DNA is TGTGCCAGCAGTAGAGAGCTTCCCTACGAGCAGTACTTC.

A note on this clone: The germline gene is not matched at one end of the junction; a read error may be the cause. The chain carries TRBV2 and TRBJ2-1, with D perhaps TRBD2 (6 bases). CDR1 and CDR2 from the germline V gene are SNHLY and FYNNEI. CDR3 length: 11 residues. The CDR3 loop is CASRSSALKIF. Written as DNA, the CDR3 is TGTGCCAGCAGATCTAGCGCCTTGAAAATCTTC.

This clone occurred a few times. This sequence joins TRBV30 and TRBJ1-2, with D possibly being TRBD1 (5 bases). There are 12 residues in the CDR3. CDR1 and CDR2 from the germline V gene are GTSNPN and SVGIG (reference sequence). Trimming stripped 7 bases from V and 1 base from J, with 10 bases between. CDR3 bases: TGTGCCTCCCAAAGGGGTAACTATGGCTACACCTTC. It codes for CASQRGNYGYTF.

The CDR3: CASSSNDRVKGYTF. The CDR3 DNA follows: TGTGCCAGCAGCTCAAATGACAGGGTTAAAGGCTACACCTTC. The chain employs TRBV3-1 (or the pseudogene TRBV3-2) and TRBJ1-2; TRBD1 matches at 7 bases. V lost 5 bases to trimming and J lost 8 bases; unmatched junction nucleotides: 11. Germline-derived CDR1 and CDR2 are LGHDT and YNNKEL (reference sequence). CDR3 length: 14 residues.

V is TRBV20-1 and J is TRBJ1-2, with 10 bases fitting TRBD1. The CDR3 runs to 11 residues. Germline V lookup: CDR1 DFQATT, CDR2 SNEGSKA (reference sequence). The V segment lost 8 bases and the J segment 8 bases; nucleotides outside the gene matches: 5. CDR3 region: CSIWTGGGYTF. In DNA, the CDR3 is TGCAGTATTTGGACAGGGGGAGGCTACACCTTC.

The chain has TRBV24-1 and TRBJ2-3; D unclear. V lost 4 bases and J 5 bases, leaving 9 bases between the germline ends. This CDR3 is 13 amino acids long. Germline V CDR1 and CDR2: KGHDR, SFDVKD. The CDR3 sequence: CATSDRTVDTQYF. The CDR3 DNA is TGTGCCACCAGTGACCGCACGGTAGATACGCAGTATTTT.

The chain recombines TRBV3-1 (or the pseudogene TRBV3-2) with TRBJ1-1; possibly TRBD1 for D (5 bases). The germline gives CDR1 LGHDT, CDR2 YNNKEL (reference sequence). V shed 4 bases and J shed 1 base, with 10 bases lying between them. The CDR3 has 14 residues. In DNA, the CDR3 is TGTGCCAGCAGCCTGAGACAGCGGAACACTGAAGCTTTCTTT. Its translation: CASSLRQRNTEAFF.